These T cell receptor beta chains were read from a single sample in a study of shared clonotypes between healthy human individuals. The table came from immunoSEQ multiplex PCR; TCRdb's copy has only in-frame clones and leaves some out. The sample yields 1.5 million to 2.5 million clones, approximately 94% seen once. Specimen: naive CD8+ T cells sorted from blood. These receptors were obtained from a man between 18 and 29 years old in good health. Both conserved end residues are part of each CDR3. Each record gives: D gene, clone size, V gene, J gene, CDR3 DNA, CDR3 protein. D genes are given only for firm matches. The listing skips clone size in some rows; elsewhere it reads once, few, many or a size class.

NA	NA	TRBV11-2	TRBJ1-2	TGTGCCAGCAGCTTCGGGGGGGATGGCTACACCTTC	CASSFGGDGYTF
NA	NA	TRBV5-1	TRBJ2-7	TGCGCCAGCAGCGTTTCCAACACCTACGAGCAGTACTTC	CASSVSNTYEQYF
NA	NA	TRBV28	TRBJ1-2	TGTGCCAGCAGTCCCGTGGCTAGCCACTATGGCTACACCTTC	CASSPVASHYGYTF
NA	few	TRBV27	TRBJ1-2	TGTGCCAGCAGTTTACGTGGGGACGGCTACACCTTC	CASSLRGDGYTF
NA	NA	TRBV5-8	TRBJ1-4	TGTGCCAGCAGCTCTACAGCTATTAATGAAAAACTGTTTTTT	CASSSTAINEKLFF
NA	NA	TRBV9	TRBJ2-7	TGTGCCAGCAGCGAGGGTACAGGGATCACCTACGAGCAGTACTTC	CASSEGTGITYEQYF
TRBD2	NA	TRBV29-1	TRBJ2-1	TGCAGCGTGCCGGGACTAGCGGCCTGGAGCAATGAGCAGTTCTTC	CSVPGLAAWSNEQFF
NA	NA	TRBV5-6	TRBJ2-1	TGTGCCAGCAGCTTGGACCTAGCAACTTACAATGAGCAGTTCTTC	CASSLDLATYNEQFF
NA	NA	TRBV30	TRBJ2-3	TGTGCCTGGAGCTTAGCGCTAAACACAGATACGCAGTATTTT	CAWSLALNTDTQYF
TRBD2	NA	TRBV6-6	TRBJ2-3	TGTGCCAGCAGTTACATACTAGCGGGATGGACAGATACGCAGTATTTT	CASSYILAGWTDTQYF
NA	once	TRBV27	TRBJ2-5	TGTGCCAGCAGTGACTCGGACAGTCAGACCCAGTACTTC	CASSDSDSQTQYF
TRBD1	NA	TRBV19	TRBJ1-4	TGTGCCAGTGGTGCCCAGGACAGGGGAAATGAAAAACTGTTTTTT	CASGAQDRGNEKLFF
NA	NA	TRBV5-1	TRBJ2-3	TGCGCCAGCAGCTTTTCCGGGGTACATTCTAGCACAGATACGCAGTATTTT	CASSFSGVHSSTDTQYF
TRBD1	NA	TRBV5-1	TRBJ2-7	TGCGCCAGCAGCTTGGGGACAGGGGGTTTGGACGAGCAGTACTTC	CASSLGTGGLDEQYF
NA	NA	TRBV5-1	TRBJ1-2	TGCGCCAGCAGCTTCGGGACGGATTATGGCTACACCTTC	CASSFGTDYGYTF
TRBD1	NA	TRBV7-9	TRBJ2-2	TGTGCCAGCAGCCTAACTCAGGGGGCGTCCGGGGAGCTGTTTTTT	CASSLTQGASGELFF
TRBD1	NA	TRBV28	TRBJ2-7	TGTGCCAGCAGATGGGACAGAACCTACGAGCAGTACTTC	CASRWDRTYEQYF